This T cell receptor beta chain emerged from a study of T cells in Graves' hyperthyroidism and ophthalmopathy (dated by TCRdb to between 2018 and 2021). In the study overall: TCR V-J signatures able to tell the groups apart were searched for in a discovery cohort of around 95 patients, of whom more than 40 had Graves' ophthalmopathy and about 55 had stable Graves' hyperthyroidism. TCR Vbeta CDR3 sequencing of approximately 140 peripheral blood samples (43 ophthalmopathy, 75 or so hyperthyroidism and some 17 progressor patients) is reported in the paper. Prospective prediction of ophthalmopathy was tested in an independent validation cohort of approximately 19 hyperthyroidism patients and 17 patients who later progressed to ophthalmopathy. The 100 discovery patients were randomly split 7:3 into training and test sets. Once sampling was done, hyperthyroidism patients were given methimazole at a starting dose of 30 mg daily, whereas ophthalmopathy patients were given high-dose intravenous methylprednisolone. Thyroid tissue and blood T-cell repertoires from six or seven Graves' hyperthyroidism patients were also compared in the study.

TCR beta CDR3 regions were amplified from RNA transcripts. The first round of RT-PCR for the TCR CDR3 was performed with the HTBI primer set and the Qiagen OneStep RT-PCR kit. Libraries were constructed in a second round of multiplex PCR, after which size selection and purification were carried out. Libraries were sequenced paired-end with 100 bp reads on an Illumina HiSeq2000. The published analysis was carried out like this. Raw data were processed with SOAPnuke, discarding reads with adapters, uncalled bases, mean Phred below 15, or no exact constant-primer or identifier match. COPE v1.2.5 was used to merge high-quality paired reads, and clonotypes were defined as unique nucleotide sequences. Clonotypes were aligned to IMGT TRBV, TRBD and TRBJ reference segments using MiTCR v1.1. Analysis was restricted to V-J combinations with a frequency above 0.0001, which covered 99.2% of repertoires. A TCS score was defined as the ratio between F50 (clonal expansion) and ExV (chaos), using BLOSUM62-based TCRdist between CDR3 peptides within each V-J. Welch's t-statistics and random forest reduced 500 to 650 V-J features to 10 to 15, which were used in a naive Bayes classifier (R e1071). Thyroid-blood repertoire similarity was quantified with the Morisita-Horn index. TCRdb ran its own pipeline on the public reads, namely fastp trimming at Q25 and MiXCR clone calling, and kept in-frame beta chains. CDR3 protein duplicates are merged, each entry listing the most common genes and DNA. The V and J calls were not made by the authors but by TCRdb's processing. The sample data list 550,000 to 700,000 distinct CDR3 sequences, and about half of these were observed just once. Roughly 20% of the sample is held by the ten biggest clonotypes.

Broad study findings and their caveats: A model built on a 13 V-J signature distinguished ophthalmopathy from stable hyperthyroidism, reaching about 88% sensitivity and about 81% specificity in cross-validation and 80%/75% in testing. In validation, the model predicted progression to ophthalmopathy a median of around six months before onset, with around 70% sensitivity and 72.22% specificity. Most expanded thyroid clonotypes (frequency above 0.001) were also detected in blood, suggesting blood repertoires may reflect thyroid immune responses. Sample size was not statistically predetermined, and blinding of investigators to group allocation was not performed.

Remarks on this clonotype: There is no known antigen for this receptor. No base-level quality is on record; no much larger clone is a single base apart.

Patients with uncontrolled infections, other autoimmune diseases, pregnancy or lactation were excluded. Diagnoses were established on the basis of clinical symptoms, serum thyroxine and TRAb, thyroid ultrasound, and orbital computed tomography. Trizol reagent was used to extract total RNA, and RNA quality was then checked on an Agilent 2100 Bioanalyzer. CDR1 and CDR2 are drawn from the germline V gene: SNHLY, FYNNEI. Relative to germline, V is 1 base shorter and J is 4 bases shorter, with 7 bases between their ends. The CDR3, from cysteine to phenylalanine, totals 13 residues. The only DNA kept is the CDR3, 39 bases in frame from the first base.

Sequenced: peripheral blood or thyroid tissue (not recorded which). The V and J genes are TRBV2 and TRBJ2-5; the D gene assignment is ambiguous. This clonotype was sampled from an adult woman with Graves' disease, either hyperthyroidism or ophthalmopathy (not recorded which). Here is the DNA: TGTGCCAGCAGTGAAGAGTTTCGAGAGACCCAGTACTTC. This encodes CASSEEFRETQYF.